The 23 T cell receptor beta chains below were found in one sample sequenced in a study of shared clonotypes between healthy human individuals. Data came from immunoSEQ multiplex PCR; TCRdb stores just in-frame clones and leaves some out. There are about 680,000 clones in the sample; approximately 79% occur only once, and approximately 1.7% lies in the top ten. The sequenced sample consisted of memory CD4+ T cells sorted from blood. Subset noted: CD45RA-negative fraction. The origin of the receptors is a woman aged 30 to 39 in good health.

V and J are TRBV19 and TRBJ2-5; D is unresolved. V was trimmed by 3 bases and J by 2 bases, leaving 13 bases between them. The CDR3 is 15 residues long. Germline CDR1 reads LNHDA; CDR2 reads SQIVND (reference sequence). The CDR3 DNA sequence: TGTGCCAGTAGTATGGGCAGGATAGGACAAGAGACCCAGTACTTC. As protein: CASSMGRIGQETQYF.

Only a few counts were recorded for this clone. The rearrangement uses TRBV5-1 and TRBJ1-5, with TRBD1 as a possible D gene (6 bases). V was shortened by 5 bases and J by 0 bases, with 12 bases between the two germline ends. CDR1 SGHRS and CDR2 YFSETQ come from the germline V gene. The CDR3 is made up of 15 amino acids. The CDR3 DNA reads TGCGCCAGCAGGCGGACAGATAATAGCAATCAGCCCCAGCATTTT. Amino acids: CASRRTDNSNQPQHF.

This chain joins TRBV5-1 and TRBJ2-7, with no clear D. This CDR3 has 14 amino acids. V shed 0 bases and J shed 3 bases, with 10 bases lying between them. The germline V gene encodes CDR1 SGHRS and CDR2 YFSETQ. CDR3 residues: CASSLEGLYYEQYF. The CDR3 nucleotides read TGCGCCAGCAGCTTGGAGGGTCTGTACTACGAGCAGTACTTC.

The rearrangement uses TRBV18 and TRBJ2-2; 8 bases match TRBD2. Germline CDR1 is KGHSH and CDR2 is LQKENI. The trim removed 2 bases at V and 4 bases at J, leaving 6 bases unmatched. The CDR3 totals 16 residues. In DNA form, the CDR3 reads TGTGCCAGCTCACCAGTCAGCGGGAGTCTCACCGGGGAGCTGTTTTTT. Translated: CASSPVSGSLTGELFF.

The V gene is TRBV5-1, the J gene TRBJ2-3, with D tentatively TRBD2 (5 bases). V shed 2 bases and J shed 1 base, with 8 bases lying between them. The CDR3 has 14 residues. CDR1 SGHRS and CDR2 YFSETQ come from the germline V gene. In nucleotides, the CDR3 is TGCGCCAGCAGCTTCGGGCGGGGCACAGATACGCAGTATTTT. It encodes CASSFGRGTDTQYF.

Here the CDR3 DNA reads TGTGCCAGTAGTCCCCGCCAGACTAGCGGGAGGGGTACGCAGTATTTT. It encodes CASSPRQTSGRGTQYF. The rearrangement joins TRBV19 to TRBJ2-3; TRBD2 agrees at 14 bases. Germline trimming cut 5 bases from V and 8 bases from J; bases unmatched to any gene: 9. Germline loops: CDR1 LNHDA, CDR2 SQIVND (reference sequence). This CDR3 is built from 16 residues.

This chain links TRBV27 with TRBJ1-2; a possible D gene is TRBD1 (5 bases). CDR3 size: 17 residues. CDR1 is MNHEY, CDR2 SMNVEV, per germline (reference sequence). The V end lost 7 bases, the J end lost 8 bases, and 29 bases lay between the germline ends. This chain's CDR3 is CASTPAGDGVALWGYTF. Here the CDR3 DNA reads TGTGCCAGCACTCCCGCCGGGGACGGCGTGGCCCTTTGGGGCTACACCTTC.

The chain carries TRBV2 and TRBJ2-5; D unclear. This CDR3 has 11 residues. The V end lost 9 bases, the J end lost 4 bases, and 9 bases lay between the germline ends. Germline V gives CDR1 SNHLY, CDR2 FYNNEI. CDR3 protein: CASESRETQYF. The CDR3, as DNA: TGTGCCAGTGAGTCCCGAGAGACCCAGTACTTC.

Only a few counts were recorded for this clone. V gene TRBV5-1 combines with J gene TRBJ1-1; TRBD1 matches 7 bases. Germline V gene lookup returns CDR1 SGHRS and CDR2 YFSETQ. V trimming: 1 base; J trimming: 3 bases; junction bases outside the gene matches: 6. CDR3 size: 15 residues. The CDR3 spells CASSLQGGAYTEAFF. The CDR3 nucleotides read TGCGCCAGCAGCTTGCAAGGGGGCGCGTACACTGAAGCTTTCTTT.

The rearrangement joins TRBV11-2 to TRBJ2-7; tentatively, D is TRBD2 (6 bases). The V gene lost 3 bases and the J gene lost 4 bases, with 13 bases spanning the gap. CDR3 size: 14 residues. Per the germline V gene, CDR1 is SGHAT and CDR2 is FQNNGV. The CDR3 loop reads CASSLAGRQYEQYF. The CDR3 DNA is TGTGCCAGCAGCTTGGCCGGGAGACAATACGAGCAGTACTTC.

This clone was seen only once. The genes are TRBV10-1 and TRBJ2-7, with TRBD2 identical over 14 bases. This CDR3 has 15 residues. The J segment lost 5 bases and the V segment lost 6 bases, leaving 6 bases of the junction unmatched. Germline CDR1 is WNHNN and CDR2 is SYGVQD (reference sequence). DNA for the CDR3: TGCGCCAGCAGCGAAGGGACTAGCGGGAGAGACGAGCAGTACTTC. Translated, it gives CASSEGTSGRDEQYF.

In regard to this clone: An end of the junction differs from the germline gene, which may be a read error. The chain combines TRBV7-9 with TRBJ1-3; D is ambiguous. Germline-derived CDR1 and CDR2 are SEHNR and FQNEAQ (reference sequence). The CDR3 has 17 residues. CDR3 sequence reads: CASSLGPRAYSGNTIYF. CDR3 DNA: TGTGCCAGCAGTTTAGGCCCCCGGGCTTACTCTGGAAACACCATATATTTT.

The CDR3 nucleotides read TGTGCCAGTGTCCCAGGGGGAGGAGATACGCAGTATTTT. Its protein product is CASVPGGGDTQYF. The J gene is TRBJ2-3, the V gene TRBV19; a possible D gene is TRBD1 (7 bases). The CDR3 covers 13 residues. Germline lookup yields CDR1 LNHDA and CDR2 SQIVND (reference sequence). The V end was cut by 8 bases, the J end by 5 bases, with 14 bases between.

The table lists this clone with a few counts. The chain couples TRBV6-6 to TRBJ1-5; 11 bases match TRBD1. This CDR3 is built from 16 residues. The germline CDR1 and CDR2 sequences are MNHNY and SVGAGI (reference sequence). Trimming at V came to 4 bases and at J to 5 bases, leaving 7 bases not matched to a gene. The CDR3 reads CASSSRDRGKHQPQHF. In nucleotides, the CDR3 is TGTGCCAGCAGTTCACGGGACAGGGGGAAACATCAGCCCCAGCATTTT.

Only one count was recorded for this clone. This rearrangement joins TRBV4-2 to TRBJ2-7; TRBD2 is a possible D gene (5 bases). Germline-derived CDR1 and CDR2 are LGHNA and YNFKEQ. CDR3 length: 19 residues. V was clipped by 1 base and J by 2 bases, with 24 bases between them. The CDR3 is CASSQGTRITGNNPYEQYF. In DNA, the CDR3 is TGTGCCAGCAGCCAAGGCACCCGGATTACGGGGAATAATCCCTACGAGCAGTACTTC.

The CDR3 nucleotides read TGTGCCAGCAGCCAGTTGTCAGGGGGGAATTCTGGGGCCAACGTCCTGACTTTC. Amino acid sequence: CASSQLSGGNSGANVLTF. The V and J genes are TRBV4-2 and TRBJ2-6; D may be TRBD1 (7 bases). Trimming cost V 3 bases and J 1 base, with 16 bases left between them. In germline, CDR1 is LGHNA, CDR2 YNFKEQ. The CDR3 has 18 amino acids.

The chain employs TRBV5-1 and TRBJ1-4; D is uncertain. The CDR3 is 14 residues long. The germline V gene has CDR1 SGHRS and CDR2 YFSETQ. Trimming removed 2 bases at V and 5 bases at J, with 10 bases between. CDR3 residues: CASSLNTENEKLFF. The CDR3 region has the DNA TGCGCCAGCAGCTTAAACACGGAAAATGAAAAACTGTTTTTT.

The V and J genes are TRBV6-6 and TRBJ1-5, with D perhaps matching TRBD1 (5 bases). The CDR3 covers 14 residues. Germline V gene data show CDR1 as MNHNY and CDR2 as SVGAGI (reference sequence). The V end was cut by 4 bases, the J end by 1 base, with 8 bases between. CDR3 protein: CASSSRASNQPQHF. The CDR3 coding sequence is TGTGCCAGCAGTTCCAGGGCGAGCAATCAGCCCCAGCATTTT.

This clone appeared a single time. The V call is TRBV7-9, the J call TRBJ1-3, with TRBD1 matching 11 bases. From germline, CDR1 is SEHNR and CDR2 FQNEAQ (reference sequence). CDR3 size: 15 residues. J was trimmed by 1 base and V by 6 bases; bases with no gene match: 2. CDR3 amino acids: CASSGTGGSGNTIYF. CDR3 DNA: TGTGCCAGCAGTGGGACAGGGGGTTCTGGAAACACCATATATTTT.

This clone was counted only a few times. Other nucleotide sequences from this sample produce the same CDR3. The CDR3 sequence: CASRGQESNQPQHF. The CDR3 region has the DNA TGCGCCAGCAGAGGACAGGAAAGCAATCAGCCCCAGCATTTT. This rearrangement joins TRBV10-2 to TRBJ1-5; 7 nucleotides match TRBD1. V gave up 6 bases and J gave up 1 base; unmatched junction bases: 3. Germline V gene data show CDR1 as WSHSY and CDR2 as SAAADI. This CDR3 has 14 amino acids.

This clone was counted a few times. The genes are TRBV6-1 and TRBJ2-7; TRBD1 matches at 8 bases. Per germline, CDR1 MNHNS and CDR2 SASEGT. V lost 7 bases, J lost 4 bases, and 9 bases stayed unmatched. The CDR3 loop spans 14 amino acids. CDR3 nucleotides: TGTGCCAGCACTCCGTGGACAGGGTGGTACGAGCAGTACTTC. Translation: CASTPWTGWYEQYF.

This clone is a singleton in its sample. The chain carries TRBV6-5 and TRBJ2-5, with 13 nucleotides matching TRBD2. This CDR3 has 16 amino acids. V trimming: 4 bases; J trimming: 0 bases; junction bases outside the gene matches: 2. CDR1 is MNHEY, CDR2 SVGAGI, per germline. The CDR3 sequence: CASSWTSGGDQETQYF. The CDR3 DNA reads TGTGCCAGCAGTTGGACTAGCGGGGGCGACCAAGAGACCCAGTACTTC.

This clone appeared a few times. V usage is TRBV28 and J usage is TRBJ1-2, with a possible D match to TRBD1 (5 bases). This CDR3 comprises 12 residues. Trimming took 6 bases from V and 5 from J, leaving 10 bases between them. Germline CDR1 reads MDHEN; CDR2 reads SYDVKM. CDR3 in amino acids: CASSKRQYGYTF. The CDR3 DNA sequence: TGTGCCAGCAGCAAACGACAGTATGGCTACACCTTC.